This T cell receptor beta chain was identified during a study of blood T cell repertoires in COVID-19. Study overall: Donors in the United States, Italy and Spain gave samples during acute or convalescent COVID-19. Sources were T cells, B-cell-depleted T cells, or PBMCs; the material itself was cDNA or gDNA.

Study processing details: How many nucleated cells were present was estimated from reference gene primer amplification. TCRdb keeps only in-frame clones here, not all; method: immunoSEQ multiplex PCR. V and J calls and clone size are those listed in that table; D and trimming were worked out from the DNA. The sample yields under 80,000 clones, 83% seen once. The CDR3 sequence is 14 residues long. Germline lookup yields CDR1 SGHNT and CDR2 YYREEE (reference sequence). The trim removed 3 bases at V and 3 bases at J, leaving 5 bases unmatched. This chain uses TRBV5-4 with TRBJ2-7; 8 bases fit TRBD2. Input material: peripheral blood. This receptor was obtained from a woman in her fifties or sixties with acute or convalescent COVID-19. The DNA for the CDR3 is TGTGCCAGCAGCTCGGGAGGGGAGAACTACGAGCAGTACTTC. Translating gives CASSSGGENYEQYF.